The 22 T cell receptor beta chains reported below all come from one sample, sequenced in a study of OX40 agonist ivuxolimab in advanced cancers. Library creation used the immunoSEQ multiplex PCR assay. TCRdb took over this immuneACCESS table, retaining in-frame rearrangements with V and J assigned. Such tables are incomplete; in checked studies, under half of the missing clones stem from an unresolved V gene, and the remainder is unexplained. This sample is represented by 70,000 to 85,000 clones; about 93% of them were singletons. The ten most abundant clones make up around 10% of the sample. The sample consisted of CD4+ or CD8+ T cells sorted from blood, taken in a trial of the OX40 agonist ivuxolimab. The receptors here all came from an adult with an advanced solid tumor such as melanoma, head and neck, liver or kidney cancer.

The chain is built from TRBV7-9 and TRBJ1-3; 8 nucleotides align to TRBD1. The germline V gene encodes CDR1 SEHNR and CDR2 FQNEAQ (reference sequence). With 5 bases clipped from V and 4 bases from J, the junction kept 7 bases outside the gene matches. This CDR3 comprises 15 residues. The CDR3 is CASSPIGTGGNTIYF. The CDR3, as DNA: TGTGCCAGCAGCCCCATCGGGACAGGAGGAAACACCATATATTTT. The whole variable domain, remainder taken from reference TRBV7-9 and TRBJ1-3, is DTGVSQNPRHKITKRGQNVTFRCDPISEHNRLYWYRQTLGQGPEFLTYFQNEAQLEKSRLLSDRFSAERPKGSFSTLEIQRTEQGDSAMYLCASSPIGTGGNTIYFGEGSWLTVV.

This sequence joins TRBV7-9 and TRBJ1-2; possible D gene TRBD1, 6 bases. Germline V lookup: CDR1 SEHNR, CDR2 FQNEAQ (reference sequence). The V end was cut by 2 bases, the J end by 5 bases, with 9 bases between. The length of the CDR3 is 13 residues. The CDR3 coding sequence is TGTGCCAGCAGCTTAAGGACAGCGTATGGCTACACCTTC. Translating it yields CASSLRTAYGYTF.

This chain uses TRBV9 with TRBJ2-2, with D perhaps TRBD2 (6 bases). The V end was cut by 3 bases, the J end by 2 bases, with 20 bases between. CDR1 and CDR2 from the germline V gene are SGDLS and YYNGEE. This CDR3 is 18 amino acids long. The CDR3 region is CASSDPRGGTHNTGELFF. DNA of the CDR3: TGTGCCAGCAGCGACCCCAGAGGAGGGACTCATAACACCGGGGAGCTGTTTTTT.

On this clone itself: Other DNA sequences in this sample translate to the same CDR3. This chain connects TRBV9 to TRBJ2-1; unclear D gene. Germline CDR1 is SGDLS and CDR2 is YYNGEE. V was trimmed by 0 bases and J by 4 bases, leaving 2 bases between them. This CDR3 comprises 12 residues. CDR3 residues: CASSVAYNEQFF. In DNA form, the CDR3 reads TGTGCCAGCAGCGTAGCGTACAATGAGCAGTTCTTC.

The chain links TRBV15 to TRBJ1-4, with 9 bases identical to TRBD1. The CDR3 runs to 16 residues. V lost 3 bases, J lost 8 bases, and 10 bases stayed unmatched. Germline lookup yields CDR1 LNHNV and CDR2 YYDKDF (reference sequence). The CDR3 DNA sequence: TGTGCCACCAGCAGGCTACAGGGGGCGAGTTGGGAAAAACTGTTTTTT. It is translated as CATSRLQGASWEKLFF.

The CDR3 nucleotides are TGTGCCAGCAGCAAAGCGCGTGGCAGCTACTCCTACGAGCAGTACTTC. It translates to CASSKARGSYSYEQYF. The chain employs TRBV21-1 and TRBJ2-7. TRBV21-1 is assigned pseudogene status. This CDR3 has 16 residues.

This chain connects TRBV19 to TRBJ1-5, with 7 bases lining up with TRBD1. The length of the CDR3 is 15 residues. Per the germline V gene, CDR1 is LNHDA and CDR2 is SQIVND (reference sequence). Unmatched junction bases numbered 7, after V lost 8 bases and J lost 0 bases. CDR3 DNA sequence: TGTGCCAGTGGGCACAGGGGCCATAGCAATCAGCCCCAGCATTTT. Residues: CASGHRGHSNQPQHF.

This clone was found once. The genes are TRBV6-1 and TRBJ2-7; D gene uncertain. V was trimmed by 4 bases and J by 1 base, leaving 14 bases between them. The CDR3 covers 15 residues. Germline V gene lookup returns CDR1 MNHNS and CDR2 SASEGT. The CDR3 is CASSGWVTVSYEQYF. DNA of the CDR3: TGTGCCAGCAGTGGTTGGGTCACGGTTTCCTACGAGCAGTACTTC.

The CDR3 loop is CSVYTGELFF. CDR3 coding DNA: TGCAGCGTCTACACCGGGGAGCTGTTTTTT. This chain connects TRBV29-1 to TRBJ2-2; D ambiguous. Trimming pared 6 bases from V and 3 bases from J, leaving 2 bases between. The CDR3 length is 10 residues. Germline V gives CDR1 SQVTM, CDR2 ANQGSEA.

V is TRBV5-3 and J is TRBJ1-5; D is unresolved. TRBV5-3 is an open reading frame whose function is uncertain. The CDR3 spans 16 residues. The V end lost 0 bases, the J end lost 1 base, and 11 bases lay between the germline ends. The CDR3 loop reads CARSLVAEHSNQPQHF. The CDR3 coding sequence is TGTGCCAGAAGCTTGGTGGCGGAGCACAGCAATCAGCCCCAGCATTTT.

This chain joins TRBV7-9 and TRBJ1-2; D is unclear. The CDR3 consists of 13 residues. The ends were cut back, 1 base at V and 4 bases at J, with 7 bases in the middle. Looked up from germline, CDR1 is SEHNR and CDR2 is FQNEAQ (reference sequence). The CDR3 loop reads CASSLERIYGYTF. In DNA form, the CDR3 reads TGTGCCAGCAGCTTAGAAAGAATCTATGGCTACACCTTC. Filled out from reference TRBV7-9 and TRBJ1-2, the complete variable domain reads DTGVSQNPRHKITKRGQNVTFRCDPISEHNRLYWYRQTLGQGPEFLTYFQNEAQLEKSRLLSDRFSAERPKGSFSTLEIQRTEQGDSAMYLCASSLERIYGYTFGSGTRLTVV.

The CDR3 loop is CASSYVGWGTGELFF. The CDR3 DNA reads TGTGCCAGCAGTTACGTGGGGTGGGGCACCGGGGAGCTGTTTTTT. J is TRBJ2-2 and V is TRBV6-6; D remains ambiguous. This CDR3 spans 15 amino acids. V lost 2 bases, J lost 4 bases, and 11 bases lay in between. CDR1 and CDR2 (germline): MNHNY, SVGAGI (reference sequence).

The V call is TRBV4-1, the J call TRBJ1-1, with TRBD1 matching 8 bases. J lost 1 base, V lost 3 bases, and 7 bases had no gene match. Germline CDR1 reads MGHRA; CDR2 reads YSYEKL. The CDR3 spans 16 residues. The CDR3 region has the DNA TGCGCCAGCAGCCAGGGGACCGGGACAGGGAACACTGAAGCTTTCTTT. This encodes CASSQGTGTGNTEAFF.

This clone occurred once. This sequence joins TRBV13 and TRBJ2-7; D remains ambiguous. The V and J ends lost 5 bases and 7 bases respectively, with 12 bases between them. The CDR3 spans 12 residues. Germline CDR1 PRHDT, CDR2 FYEKMQ (reference sequence). The CDR3 DNA is TGTGCCAGCAGCACTGGCCTGGGAGAGCAGTACTTC. The encoded protein is CASSTGLGEQYF.

The J gene is TRBJ2-2, the V gene TRBV11-2; the D gene is possibly TRBD2 (6 bases). CDR1 is SGHAT, CDR2 FQNNGV, per germline. Trimming stripped 4 bases from V and 4 bases from J, with 13 bases between. The CDR3 extends over 15 amino acids. CDR3 nucleotides: TGTGCCAGCAGCTACGGGGGTTATGTCACCGGGGAGCTGTTTTTT. It specifies CASSYGGYVTGELFF.

V and J are TRBV5-6 and TRBJ2-1; D gene uncertain. This CDR3 is 14 amino acids long. From germline, CDR1 is SGHDT and CDR2 YYEEEE. Trimming took 0 bases from V and 8 from J, leaving 12 bases between them. The CDR3 DNA sequence: TGTGCCAGCAGCTTGGTCTGGAGAGAAGATGAGCAGTTCTTC. This translates into CASSLVWREDEQFF. Full variable domain (remainder filled in from reference TRBV5-6 and TRBJ2-1): DAGVTQSPTHLIKTRGQQVTLRCSPKSGHDTVSWYQQALGQGPQFIFQYYEEEERQRGNFPDRFSGHQFPNYSSELNVNALLLGDSALYLCASSLVWREDEQFFGPGTRLTVL.

Written as DNA, the CDR3 is TGTGCCAGCAGCTTAGCTTCGTCCTACGAGCAGTACTTC. This translates into CASSLASSYEQYF. This chain uses TRBV7-9 with TRBJ2-7; D is undetermined. The V gene's germline CDR1 is SEHNR and CDR2 FQNEAQ (reference sequence). V was clipped by 0 bases and J by 1 base, with 4 bases between them. CDR3 length: 13 residues.

The rearrangement uses TRBV6-5 and TRBJ2-3; 8 positions agree with TRBD1. V shed 2 bases and J 9 bases; nucleotides not matched to a gene: 7. Per germline, CDR1 MNHEY and CDR2 SVGAGI. This CDR3 spans 14 amino acids. The CDR3 sequence: CASSYRSTGGTQYF. Written as DNA, the CDR3 is TGTGCCAGCAGTTACAGGTCTACAGGGGGGACGCAGTATTTT.

This chain joins TRBV4-3 and TRBJ1-5; TRBD1 is a possible D gene (6 bases). Germline V lookup: CDR1 LGHNA, CDR2 YSLEER. This CDR3 contains 16 residues. Trimming shortened V by 0 bases and J by 6 bases, and 15 bases separated the two germline ends. The CDR3 DNA follows: TGCGCCAGCAGCCAAGATTACAGGGACTTGCCTCAGCCCCAGCATTTT. It translates to CASSQDYRDLPQPQHF.

The chain carries TRBV27 and TRBJ1-4; 7 bases map to TRBD1. The CDR3 is 14 residues long. Germline V gene sequence: CDR1 MNHEY, CDR2 SMNVEV (reference sequence). Trimming cost V 3 bases and J 7 bases; bases outside gene matches: 5. CDR3 nucleotide sequence: TGTGCCAGCAGTTTTGGAGGGGGCGGTGAAAAACTGTTTTTT. Translation gives CASSFGGGGEKLFF. The variable domain in full, completed from reference TRBV27 and TRBJ1-4, reads EAQVTQNPRYLITVTGKKLTVTCSQNMNHEYMSWYRQDPGLGLRQIYYSMNVEVTDKGDVPEGYKVSRKEKRNFPLILESPSPNQTSLYFCASSFGGGGEKLFFGSGTQLSVL.

The chain has TRBV27 and TRBJ1-5, with D perhaps TRBD1 (6 bases). V was trimmed by 0 bases and J by 3 bases, leaving 12 bases between them. CDR1 is MNHEY and CDR2 is SMNVEV in the germline V gene (reference sequence). There are 16 residues in the CDR3. Here the CDR3 DNA reads TGTGCCAGCAGTTTATCAGGGCAGGGGACCAATCAGCCCCAGCATTTT. Amino acid sequence: CASSLSGQGTNQPQHF.

The chain is built from TRBV19 and TRBJ1-4; D call uncertain. The V end lost 8 bases, the J end lost 7 bases, and 14 bases lay between the germline ends. This CDR3 is built from 13 residues. The V gene's germline CDR1 is LNHDA and CDR2 SQIVND (reference sequence). The DNA of the CDR3 is TGTGCCAGTCTTGGGTGGAGGAGTGAAAAACTGTTTTTT. Its protein is CASLGWRSEKLFF.